The 30 T cell receptor beta chains reported below all come from one sample, sequenced in a study of T cell responses to AZD1222 COVID-19 vaccine. Sequencing was performed with immunoSEQ multiplex PCR; in TCRdb, only in-frame clones are kept and a portion is missing. The sample has 90,000 to 110,000 clones, 85% to 90% seen once. Sequences were derived from peripheral blood, sampled on day 0 of AZD1222 vaccination. The receptors were gathered from an adult in good health.

A few counts support this clone. The chain recombines TRBV20-1 with TRBJ1-5; D unresolved. The CDR3 loop spans 10 amino acids. With 3 bases removed from V and 7 bases from J, the gap between germline ends came to 4 bases. Germline lookup yields CDR1 DFQATT and CDR2 SNEGSKA (reference sequence). CDR3 in amino acids: CSASRQPQHF. DNA for the CDR3: TGCAGTGCTAGTCGGCAGCCCCAGCATTTT.

The chain combines TRBV2 with TRBJ2-6; D is unclear. V lost 6 bases, J lost 0 bases, and 9 bases lay in between. The germline V gene encodes CDR1 SNHLY and CDR2 FYNNEI. The CDR3 has 15 amino acids. CDR3 residues: CASRLQHSGANVLTF. The CDR3 nucleotides read TGTGCCAGCAGGCTCCAACACTCTGGGGCCAACGTCCTGACTTTC.

This clone has only one observation. The same CDR3 can be traced to other DNA sequences in this sample. The rearrangement joins TRBV18 to TRBJ1-1, with D unclear. The V gene's germline CDR1 is KGHSH and CDR2 LQKENI. The CDR3 length is 13 residues. V was trimmed by 3 bases and J by 1 base, leaving 6 bases between them. This CDR3 reads CASSPPQNTEAFF. DNA of the CDR3: TGTGCCAGCTCACCTCCCCAGAACACTGAAGCTTTCTTT. The whole variable domain, filled in from reference TRBV18 and TRBJ1-1, reads NAGVMQNPRHLVRRRGQEARLRCSPMKGHSHVYWYRQLPEEGLKFMVYLQKENIIDESGMPKERFSAEFPKEGPSILRIQQVVRGDSAAYFCASSPPQNTEAFFGQGTRLTVV.

V is TRBV7-6 and J is TRBJ2-5, with 7 bases identical to TRBD2. Germline CDR1 is SGHVS and CDR2 is FNYEAQ. CDR3 size: 17 residues. The V gene end was trimmed by 2 bases and the J gene end by 5 bases; junction bases not matched to a gene: 14. In nucleotides, the CDR3 is TGTGCCAGCAGCTTACTAGCGGAAGTCCTAACGGAGGAGACCCAGTACTTC. Translating gives CASSLLAEVLTEETQYF. Full variable domain (remainder filled in from reference TRBV7-6 and TRBJ2-5): GAGVSQSPRYKVTKRGQDVALRCDPISGHVSLYWYRQALGQGPEFLTYFNYEAQQDKSGLPNDRFSAERPEGSISTLTIQRTEQRDSAMYRCASSLLAEVLTEETQYFGPGTRLLVL.

This sequence joins TRBV9 and TRBJ2-7; D possibly corresponds to TRBD1 (5 bases). This CDR3 is 13 amino acids long. CDR1 and CDR2 (germline): SGDLS, YYNGEE. V lost 4 bases, J lost 3 bases, and 11 bases lay in between. In nucleotides, the CDR3 is TGTGCCAGCAGCCCCATGCAGGGCTACGAGCAGTACTTC. Translation: CASSPMQGYEQYF.

The chain's CDR3 is CASSLSPLAGEFSRTQYF. The CDR3 nucleotides are TGTGCCAGCAGCTTATCCCCTCTAGCGGGAGAATTCTCGCGAACCCAGTACTTC. J is TRBJ2-5 and V is TRBV7-2, with 10 bases identical to TRBD2. Germline V gives CDR1 SGHTA, CDR2 FQGNSA. The CDR3 is made up of 18 amino acids. Unmatched junction bases numbered 17, after V lost 2 bases and J lost 8 bases.

This sequence joins TRBV5-1 and TRBJ2-7; 9 bases match TRBD1. Trimming at V came to 4 bases and at J to 3 bases, leaving 5 bases not matched to a gene. Germline CDR1 is SGHRS and CDR2 is YFSETQ. The CDR3 loop spans 14 amino acids. CDR3 loop: CASSPDRGDYEQYF. For the CDR3, the DNA is TGCGCCAGCAGCCCCGACAGGGGGGACTACGAGCAGTACTTC.

V usage is TRBV19 and J usage is TRBJ1-1, with TRBD1 matching 7 bases. Germline CDR1 LNHDA, CDR2 SQIVND (reference sequence). CDR3 length: 13 amino acids. The V gene end was trimmed by 6 bases and the J gene end by 0 bases; junction bases not matched to a gene: 1. The CDR3 DNA is TGTGCCAGTAGGGGACAGTTGAACACTGAAGCTTTCTTT. Protein: CASRGQLNTEAFF.

The V call is TRBV7-2, the J call TRBJ2-5, with TRBD2 matching over 7 bases. In germline, CDR1 is SGHTA, CDR2 FQGNSA. The CDR3 totals 13 residues. V lost 5 bases, J lost 2 bases, and 2 bases stayed unmatched. The CDR3 DNA follows: TGTGCCAGCAGCCTTAGCGGGCAAGAGACCCAGTACTTC. This codes for CASSLSGQETQYF.

This chain links TRBV30 with TRBJ2-2; D gene ambiguous. The germline gives CDR1 GTSNPN, CDR2 SVGIG (reference sequence). The germline V and J ends were trimmed by 4 bases and 4 bases, with 13 bases remaining between them. This CDR3 spans 14 amino acids. The chain's CDR3 is CAWTRAYLTGELFF. DNA for the CDR3: TGTGCCTGGACCCGGGCCTACCTCACCGGGGAGCTGTTTTTT.

The gene calls are TRBV29-1 and TRBJ1-2; no firm D call. The germline gives CDR1 SQVTM, CDR2 ANQGSEA. The ends were cut back, 6 bases at V and 3 bases at J, with 11 bases in the middle. The CDR3 extends over 12 amino acids. In DNA, the CDR3 is TGCAGCGTAGATTTGGGGTACTATGGCTACACCTTC. This translates into CSVDLGYYGYTF.

This chain links TRBV7-6 with TRBJ2-5; 14 positions match TRBD2. The CDR3 is made up of 17 amino acids. The junction had 6 bases not matched to a gene; V was cut back by 4 bases and J by 2 bases. Germline V gene lookup returns CDR1 SGHVS and CDR2 FNYEAQ. The DNA of the CDR3 is TGTGCCAGCAGCTCCGGGACTAGCGGGAGAAGACAAGAGACCCAGTACTTC. Its protein product is CASSSGTSGRRQETQYF.

This sequence joins TRBV6-5 and TRBJ1-1, with unresolved D. Germline assignment: CDR1 MNHEY and CDR2 SVGAGI. This CDR3 is built from 15 residues. V was clipped by 5 bases and J by 1 base, with 14 bases between them. The CDR3 loop is CASSRGRETNTEAFF. DNA of the CDR3: TGTGCCAGCAGTAGAGGCCGGGAAACGAACACTGAAGCTTTCTTT.

This clone appeared a single time. This chain links TRBV7-3 with TRBJ2-1; TRBD1 aligns across 10 bases. Germline assignment: CDR1 SGHTA and CDR2 FQGTGA. This CDR3 has 18 residues. Trimming cost V 2 bases and J 4 bases; bases outside gene matches: 11. CDR3 nucleotides: TGTGCCAGCAGCTTACGGGGCTGGGGGACAGGGGTATACAATGAGCAGTTCTTC. It specifies CASSLRGWGTGVYNEQFF.

The V call is TRBV28, the J call TRBJ1-3, with no clear D. The CDR3 has 13 amino acids. Trimming stripped 3 bases from V and 2 bases from J, with 5 bases between. Germline V gene sequence: CDR1 MDHEN, CDR2 SYDVKM. The CDR3 loop reads CASSFPPGNTIYF. CDR3 sequence (DNA): TGTGCCAGCAGTTTCCCGCCTGGAAACACCATATATTTT.

This chain joins TRBV7-8 and TRBJ1-4; weak D call: TRBD1 (5 bases). Trimming removed 5 bases at V and 6 bases at J, with 10 bases between. This CDR3 is 13 amino acids long. The germline gives CDR1 SGHVS, CDR2 FQNEAQ. CDR3 nucleotides: TGTGCCAGCAGCCCAGGGACGTATGAAAAACTGTTTTTT. The encoded protein is CASSPGTYEKLFF.

This chain uses TRBV5-4 with TRBJ1-2; 7 nucleotides agree with TRBD1. V trimming: 2 bases; J trimming: 6 bases; junction bases outside the gene matches: 4. From germline, CDR1 is SGHNT and CDR2 YYREEE (reference sequence). The CDR3 covers 13 residues. This chain's CDR3 is CASSLRQGDGYTF. The CDR3 DNA is TGTGCCAGCAGCTTAAGACAGGGCGATGGCTACACCTTC.

This clone was seen a few times. J is TRBJ1-5 and V is TRBV30; D might be TRBD1 (5 bases). This CDR3 region has 15 residues. The germline V gene has CDR1 GTSNPN and CDR2 SVGIG (reference sequence). V was cut by 1 base and J by 6 bases, with 16 bases left in between. The CDR3 region is CAWSGGPTVGQPQHF. The CDR3 DNA reads as TGTGCCTGGAGTGGGGGACCTACAGTAGGTCAGCCCCAGCATTTT.

The chain employs TRBV3-1 (or the pseudogene TRBV3-2) and TRBJ1-2; D might be TRBD1 (6 bases). CDR3 length: 14 amino acids. V lost 5 bases and J 4 bases, leaving 14 bases between the germline ends. CDR1 and CDR2 (germline): LGHDT, YNNKEL (reference sequence). Here the CDR3 reads CASSFRGASYGYTF. The CDR3 DNA sequence: TGTGCCAGCAGCTTCCGGGGGGCATCCTATGGCTACACCTTC.

The rearrangement links TRBV4-3 to TRBJ2-7; perhaps TRBD1 as D (5 bases). Trimming took off 4 bases at V and 0 bases at J, with 13 bases between the two ends. The V gene's germline CDR1 is LGHNA and CDR2 YSLEER. The CDR3 runs to 15 residues. The CDR3 here is CASSRTGQGSYEQYF. In DNA, the CDR3 is TGCGCCAGCAGCCGAACCGGGCAGGGCTCCTACGAGCAGTACTTC.

This clone was detected once. This rearrangement joins TRBV5-1 to TRBJ1-2; 10 nucleotides line up with TRBD1. The length of the CDR3 is 14 residues. V lost 2 bases and J lost 4; bases outside the gene matches: 2. CDR1 SGHRS and CDR2 YFSETQ come from the germline V gene. CDR3 sequence (DNA): TGCGCCAGCAGCTTTGGACAGGGGGTCTATGGCTACACCTTC. It encodes CASSFGQGVYGYTF.

The chain recombines TRBV2 with TRBJ1-6, with TRBD1 matching 7 bases. CDR3 size: 14 residues. Germline CDR1 and CDR2: SNHLY and FYNNEI. Trimming removed 5 bases from V and 7 bases from J; junction bases left unmatched: 5. The CDR3 region has the DNA TGTGCCAGCAGTCTGAACAGGGGAAATTCACCCCTCCACTTT. Translating it yields CASSLNRGNSPLHF. The full variable domain, rest sourced from reference TRBV2 and TRBJ1-6, is EPEVTQTPSHQVTQMGQEVILRCVPISNHLYFYWYRQILGQKVEFLVSFYNNEISEKSEIFDDQFSVERPDGSNFTLKIRSTKLEDSAMYFCASSLNRGNSPLHFGNGTRLTVT.

The rearrangement uses TRBV29-1 and TRBJ2-1, with 12 bases aligning to TRBD2. Germline values: CDR1 SQVTM, CDR2 ANQGSEA. The CDR3 consists of 16 residues. The V gene end was trimmed by 1 base and the J gene end by 4 bases; junction bases not matched to a gene: 5. CDR3 sequence: CSVEGLAGGPYNEQFF. CDR3 nucleotide sequence: TGCAGCGTTGAAGGTCTAGCGGGAGGGCCTTACAATGAGCAGTTCTTC.

This clone was seen a single time. V gene TRBV5-1 combines with J gene TRBJ2-1; no clear D gene. V was clipped by 0 bases and J by 9 bases, with 10 bases between them. The CDR3 length is 13 residues. Germline V CDR1 and CDR2: SGHRS, YFSETQ. The CDR3 here is CASSLAPFGEQFF. In DNA form, the CDR3 reads TGCGCCAGCAGCTTGGCCCCTTTTGGTGAGCAGTTCTTC.

The genes are TRBV11-2 and TRBJ2-3; D ambiguous. The V and J ends lost 2 bases and 2 bases respectively, with 8 bases between them. The CDR3 is 14 residues long. Per the germline V gene, CDR1 is SGHAT and CDR2 is FQNNGV. CDR3 residues: CASSLRQTTDTQYF. The CDR3 DNA sequence: TGTGCCAGCAGCTTAAGGCAGACCACAGATACGCAGTATTTT.

As concerns this clone: The same CDR3 arises from other DNA sequences in this sample as well. This CDR3 is CASSRDSNQPQHF. The DNA for the CDR3 is TGTGCCAGCAGTCGGGACAGCAATCAGCCCCAGCATTTT. The chain joins TRBV28 to TRBJ1-5, with a tentative D call TRBD1 (5 bases). From germline, CDR1 is MDHEN and CDR2 SYDVKM. With 5 bases removed from V and 1 base from J, the gap between germline ends came to 6 bases. The CDR3 consists of 13 residues.

The chain has TRBV6-4 and TRBJ2-1; 7 bases line up with TRBD2. Germline CDR1 reads MRHNA; CDR2 reads SNTAGT. J gave up 9 bases and V 4 bases, and 9 bases lay outside the gene matches. This CDR3 comprises 14 residues. CDR3 sequence: CASSVAEAGTEQFF. CDR3 DNA: TGTGCCAGCAGTGTGGCCGAAGCGGGGACTGAGCAGTTCTTC.

This chain uses TRBV18 with TRBJ2-6; 7 bases map to TRBD1. Germline V gives CDR1 KGHSH, CDR2 LQKENI. The J segment lost 1 base and the V segment lost 0 bases, leaving 9 bases of the junction unmatched. This CDR3 is built from 19 residues. The CDR3 here is CASSPPRGQRCSGANVLTF. The DNA for the CDR3 is TGTGCCAGCTCACCACCTAGGGGACAGAGGTGTTCTGGGGCCAACGTCCTGACTTTC. Based on the CDR3 plus reference TRBV18 and TRBJ2-6, the full variable domain is NAGVMQNPRHLVRRRGQEARLRCSPMKGHSHVYWYRQLPEEGLKFMVYLQKENIIDESGMPKERFSAEFPKEGPSILRIQQVVRGDSAAYFCASSPPRGQRCSGANVLTFGAGSRLTVL.

V and J are TRBV15 and TRBJ2-3; the match to TRBD2 covers 8 bases. Trimming at V came to 0 bases and at J to 1 base, leaving 9 bases not matched to a gene. Germline V CDR1 and CDR2: LNHNV, YYDKDF (reference sequence). CDR3 length: 18 amino acids. DNA for the CDR3: TGTGCCACCAGCAGAGATTGGGGATTAGCGGGACGCACAGATACGCAGTATTTT. Translation gives CATSRDWGLAGRTDTQYF.

J is TRBJ2-1 and V is TRBV3-1 (or the pseudogene TRBV3-2); TRBD2 aligns across 10 bases. The germline V gene has CDR1 LGHDT and CDR2 YNNKEL (reference sequence). The trim removed 4 bases at V and 7 bases at J, leaving 10 bases unmatched. CDR3 length equals 16 residues. CDR3 residues: CASSRTSGGRPNEQFF. The CDR3 DNA reads as TGTGCCAGCAGCCGGACTAGCGGAGGGCGTCCGAATGAGCAGTTCTTC.